One sample yielded the 19 T cell receptor beta chains listed below, sequenced in a study of blood T cell repertoires in COVID-19. The protocol was immunoSEQ multiplex PCR, while the TCRdb copy is restricted to in-frame clones and leaves out a portion. Among about 280,000 clones listed, approximately 86% were seen once. Material: peripheral blood. These receptors were collected from a woman aged 30 to 39 who had recovered from COVID-19.

The rearrangement joins TRBV7-9 to TRBJ2-2; no clear D. Germline V gene sequence: CDR1 SEHNR, CDR2 FQNEAQ (reference sequence). There are 14 residues in the CDR3. V was cut by 2 bases and J by 1 base, with 5 bases left in between. CDR3 nucleotide sequence: TGTGCCAGCAGCTTATCGGGGAACACCGGGGAGCTGTTTTTT. Residues: CASSLSGNTGELFF.

The CDR3 protein is CSVFSGISYEQYF. The DNA of the CDR3 is TGCAGCGTGTTCAGCGGGATTAGCTACGAGCAGTACTTC. The chain couples TRBV29-1 to TRBJ2-7, with 7 bases matching TRBD2. Per the germline V gene, CDR1 is SQVTM and CDR2 is ANQGSEA. CDR3 length: 13 residues. V lost 6 bases to trimming and J lost 3 bases; unmatched junction nucleotides: 8.

J is TRBJ1-2 and V is TRBV28, with no clear D. Per the germline V gene, CDR1 is MDHEN and CDR2 is SYDVKM. The CDR3 contains 14 residues. Between the trimmed V and J ends, which lost 5 bases and 2 bases, there was a span of 12 bases. DNA for the CDR3: TGTGCCAGCAGTCTCAGTTCGGAGAACTATGGCTACACCTTC. Amino acid sequence: CASSLSSENYGYTF.

This sequence joins TRBV14 and TRBJ2-3; 9 nucleotides agree with TRBD2. The V and J ends lost 4 bases and 6 bases, in that order; junction bases with no gene match: 8. The germline V gene has CDR1 SGHDN and CDR2 FVKESK. This CDR3 has 15 residues. CDR3 bases: TGTGCCAGCAGCCCTATAGCGGGAGTATCGGATACGCAGTATTTT. This codes for CASSPIAGVSDTQYF.

V usage is TRBV6-2 or TRBV6-3 and J usage is TRBJ2-1; 10 nucleotides align to TRBD2. The CDR3 loop spans 15 amino acids. Germline CDR1 and CDR2: MNHEY and SVGEGT. The V and J ends lost 6 bases and 7 bases, in that order; junction bases with no gene match: 9. CDR3 in DNA: TGTGCCAGCAGCCTTCTTGTGGGACTAGCGAATGAGCAGTTCTTC. Amino acids: CASSLLVGLANEQFF.

The gene calls are TRBV4-1 and TRBJ1-6, with 9 bases lining up with TRBD1. The CDR3 is 14 residues long. Trimming removed 3 bases from V and 13 bases from J; junction bases left unmatched: 7. Germline V lookup: CDR1 MGHRA, CDR2 YSYEKL. The CDR3 DNA reads TGCGCCAGCAGCCACCGGGACAGGGACCCCCCCCTCCACTTT. Translating gives CASSHRDRDPPLHF.

The chain joins TRBV5-6 to TRBJ1-3; unclear D gene. V dropped 0 bases and J dropped 3 bases, with 16 bases sitting between them. This CDR3 has 17 amino acids. Germline V gene lookup returns CDR1 SGHDT and CDR2 YYEEEE. The CDR3: CASSLEQVLPGGNTIYF. The CDR3 DNA reads as TGTGCCAGCAGCTTGGAGCAGGTCCTACCTGGTGGAAACACCATATATTTT.

V usage is TRBV12-2 and J usage is TRBJ2-7; TRBD2, the D gene given by the table, was not confirmed from the DNA. TRBV12-2 is flagged as a pseudogene. The CDR3 loop spans 15 amino acids. This chain's CDR3 is CASRYLDGSSYEQYF. DNA of the CDR3: TGTGCAAGTCGCTACCTCGACGGGAGCTCCTACGAGCAGTACTTC.

V and J are TRBV19 and TRBJ1-6; 8 bases map to TRBD1. The CDR3 loop spans 15 amino acids. The trim removed 9 bases at V and 4 bases at J, leaving 8 bases unmatched. CDR1 is LNHDA and CDR2 is SQIVND in the germline V gene (reference sequence). The CDR3 loop is CASLMTGAYNSPLHF. In nucleotides, the CDR3 is TGTGCCAGCCTCATGACAGGGGCATATAATTCACCCCTCCACTTT.

This clone was picked up one time. CDR3 loop: CASSSLPRGGYGYTF. In DNA, the CDR3 is TGTGCCAGCAGTTCGCTGCCTCGGGGGGGGTATGGCTACACCTTC. V and J are TRBV28 and TRBJ1-2, with a tentative D call TRBD1 (5 bases). Germline CDR1 reads MDHEN; CDR2 reads SYDVKM. The CDR3 consists of 15 residues. Trimming stripped 4 bases from V and 5 bases from J, with 17 bases between.

The chain recombines TRBV5-1 with TRBJ1-3, with D unclear. CDR3 size: 15 residues. The V end lost 4 bases, the J end lost 3 bases, and 14 bases lay between the germline ends. Germline V gene sequence: CDR1 SGHRS, CDR2 YFSETQ. CDR3 loop: CASSEGLPLGNTIYF. In DNA form, the CDR3 reads TGCGCCAGCAGCGAAGGACTGCCTCTTGGAAACACCATATATTTT.

The chain is built from TRBV6-5 and TRBJ2-1; TRBD2 might be the D (7 bases). Deletions cut 7 bases from V and 0 bases from J, with 10 bases between. Germline CDR1 is MNHEY and CDR2 is SVGAGI. The CDR3 is made up of 14 amino acids. This chain's CDR3 is CASNGGASYNEQFF. CDR3 DNA: TGTGCCAGCAATGGGGGGGCCTCCTACAATGAGCAGTTCTTC.

The chain joins TRBV12-5 to TRBJ2-7; 11 nucleotides match TRBD1. Germline V gene sequence: CDR1 LGHNT, CDR2 FRNRAP. V shed 0 bases, J shed 6 bases, and the junction held 7 bases outside the gene matches. The CDR3 contains 16 residues. The CDR3 nucleotides are TGTGCTAGTGGTTTGGTCCGGGACAGGGGGATTTCCGAGCAGTACTTC. Translating gives CASGLVRDRGISEQYF.

The V call is TRBV27, the J call TRBJ2-7; 8 nucleotides agree with TRBD2. Germline CDR1 reads MNHEY; CDR2 reads SMNVEV (reference sequence). Trimming removed 2 bases from V and 3 bases from J; junction bases left unmatched: 6. The CDR3 has 15 amino acids. The CDR3 DNA sequence: TGTGCCAGCAGTTTAAGAGCTAGCGGGTACTACGAGCAGTACTTC. Translating gives CASSLRASGYYEQYF.

This clone appeared a single time. V gene TRBV13 combines with J gene TRBJ2-7; 7 bases agree with TRBD1. Germline trimming cut 5 bases from V and 1 base from J; bases unmatched to any gene: 5. The CDR3 runs 14 residues. Germline CDR1 reads PRHDT; CDR2 reads FYEKMQ (reference sequence). The CDR3: CASSHRGSSYEQYF. CDR3 bases: TGTGCCAGCAGCCACAGGGGATCGTCCTACGAGCAGTACTTC. The variable domain in full, with the rest retrieved from reference TRBV13 and TRBJ2-7, is AAGVIQSPRHLIKEKRETATLKCYPIPRHDTVYWYQQGPGQDPQFLISFYEKMQSDKGSIPDRFSAQQFSDYHSELNMSSLELGDSALYFCASSHRGSSYEQYFGPGTRLTVT.

This rearrangement joins TRBV15 to TRBJ1-4, with D maybe TRBD1 (5 bases). The CDR3 has 12 residues. CDR1 is LNHNV and CDR2 is YYDKDF in the germline V gene (reference sequence). With 1 base removed from V and 14 bases from J, the gap between germline ends came to 11 bases. CDR3 in amino acids: CATSRAQGYLFF. The DNA of the CDR3 is TGTGCCACCAGCAGAGCTCAGGGATACCTGTTTTTT.

V and J are TRBV7-2 and TRBJ2-1; TRBD2 aligns across 7 bases. CDR1 is SGHTA, CDR2 FQGNSA, per germline. Trimming took 5 bases from V and 4 from J; bases not matched to a gene: 11. CDR3 length equals 16 residues. The CDR3 coding sequence is TGTGCCAGCAGCCCCCAATACGGGAGGAGGTACAATGAGCAGTTCTTC. This gives the protein CASSPQYGRRYNEQFF.

In this sample, this clone turned up once. At one end, the junction sequence differs from germline, possibly due to a read error. In DNA form, the CDR3 reads TGTGCCAGCAGTTTCCTAGGAGCGCTGAACTTC. Amino acids: CASSFLGALNF. This chain joins TRBV27 and TRBJ2-7; D not certain. The CDR3 length is 11 residues. CDR1 is MNHEY and CDR2 is SMNVEV in the germline V gene (reference sequence).

The rearrangement joins TRBV4-1 to TRBJ2-7; D possibly corresponds to TRBD1 (6 bases). The CDR3 sequence is 14 residues long. The V end lost 0 bases, the J end lost 4 bases, and 10 bases lay between the germline ends. In germline, CDR1 is MGHRA, CDR2 YSYEKL. The CDR3 region has the DNA TGCGCCAGCAGCCAAGACAGGGGCGGGTACGAGCAGTACTTC. Protein: CASSQDRGGYEQYF.